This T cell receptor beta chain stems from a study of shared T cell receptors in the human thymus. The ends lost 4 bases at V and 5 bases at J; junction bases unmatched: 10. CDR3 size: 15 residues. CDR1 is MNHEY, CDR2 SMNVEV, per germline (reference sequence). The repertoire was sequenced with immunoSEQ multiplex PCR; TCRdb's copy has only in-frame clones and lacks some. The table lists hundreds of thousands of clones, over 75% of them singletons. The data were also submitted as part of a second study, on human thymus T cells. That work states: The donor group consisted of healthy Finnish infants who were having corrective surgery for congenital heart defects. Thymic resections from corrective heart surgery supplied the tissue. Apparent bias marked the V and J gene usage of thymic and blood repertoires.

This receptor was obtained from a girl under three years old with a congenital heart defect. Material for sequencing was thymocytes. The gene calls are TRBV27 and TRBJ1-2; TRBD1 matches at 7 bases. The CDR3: CASSSPGTAFYGYTF. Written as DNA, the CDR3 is TGTGCCAGCAGTTCCCCCGGGACAGCTTTTTATGGCTACACCTTC.